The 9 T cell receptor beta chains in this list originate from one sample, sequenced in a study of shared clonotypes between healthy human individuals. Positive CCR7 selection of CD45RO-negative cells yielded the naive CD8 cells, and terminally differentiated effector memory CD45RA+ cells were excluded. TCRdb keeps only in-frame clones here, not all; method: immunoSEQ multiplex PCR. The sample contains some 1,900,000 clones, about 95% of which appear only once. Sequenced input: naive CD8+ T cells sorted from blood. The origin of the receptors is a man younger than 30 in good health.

The CDR3 nucleotides are TGTGCCAGCAGCAAGACAGGGCCGGGATCACCCCTCCACTTT. Translated: CASSKTGPGSPLHF. The chain carries TRBV21-1 and TRBJ1-6; TRBD1, the D gene given by the table, was not confirmed from the DNA. TRBV21-1 is noted as a pseudogene. The CDR3 covers 14 residues.

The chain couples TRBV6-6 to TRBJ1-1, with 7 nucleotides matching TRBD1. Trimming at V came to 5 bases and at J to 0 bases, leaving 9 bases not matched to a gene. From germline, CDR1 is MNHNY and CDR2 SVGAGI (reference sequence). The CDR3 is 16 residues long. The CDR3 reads CASSIQGGWMNTEAFF. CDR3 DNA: TGTGCCAGCAGTATCCAGGGGGGATGGATGAACACTGAAGCTTTCTTT.

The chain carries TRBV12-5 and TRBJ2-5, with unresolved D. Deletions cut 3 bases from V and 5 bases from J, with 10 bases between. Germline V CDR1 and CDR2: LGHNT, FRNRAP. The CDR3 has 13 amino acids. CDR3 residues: CASGLESTETQYF. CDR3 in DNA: TGTGCTAGTGGTTTAGAATCTACGGAGACCCAGTACTTC.

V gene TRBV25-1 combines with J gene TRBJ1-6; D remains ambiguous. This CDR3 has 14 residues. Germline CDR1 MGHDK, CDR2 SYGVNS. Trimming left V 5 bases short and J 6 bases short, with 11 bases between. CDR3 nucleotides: TGTGCCAGCAGTCCAACGGGAATTAATTCACCCCTCCACTTT. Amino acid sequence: CASSPTGINSPLHF.

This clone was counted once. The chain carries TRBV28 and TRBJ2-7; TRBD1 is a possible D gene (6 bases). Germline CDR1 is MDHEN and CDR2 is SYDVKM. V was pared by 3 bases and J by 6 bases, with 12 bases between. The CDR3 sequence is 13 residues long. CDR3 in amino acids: CASSLVTGTEQYF. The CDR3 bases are TGTGCCAGCAGTTTGGTCACAGGGACCGAGCAGTACTTC.

The CDR3 spells CASSLSGTGKSDEQYF. CDR3 nucleotides: TGTGCCAGCAGCTTATCCGGGACAGGAAAGTCCGACGAGCAGTACTTC. The V and J genes are TRBV13 and TRBJ2-7; 8 bases map to TRBD1. With V trimmed by 2 bases and J by 5 bases, 11 bases remained unmatched. The CDR3 runs to 16 residues. CDR1 is PRHDT and CDR2 is FYEKMQ in the germline V gene (reference sequence).

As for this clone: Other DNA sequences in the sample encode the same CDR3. The chain's CDR3 is CASSYSGLAGDTQYF. DNA of the CDR3: TGTGCCAGCAGTTACTCTGGACTAGCTGGAGATACGCAGTATTTT. The chain joins TRBV6-5 to TRBJ2-3; 8 bases are a match to TRBD2. The CDR3 consists of 15 residues. The germline V gene encodes CDR1 MNHEY and CDR2 SVGAGI. Trimming took 0 bases from V and 5 from J; bases not matched to a gene: 4.

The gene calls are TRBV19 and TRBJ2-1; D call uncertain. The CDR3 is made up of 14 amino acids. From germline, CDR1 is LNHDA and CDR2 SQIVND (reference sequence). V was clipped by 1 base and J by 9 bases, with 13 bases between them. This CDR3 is CASSIVSSQTEQFF. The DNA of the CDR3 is TGTGCCAGTAGTATAGTATCCAGCCAGACTGAGCAGTTCTTC.

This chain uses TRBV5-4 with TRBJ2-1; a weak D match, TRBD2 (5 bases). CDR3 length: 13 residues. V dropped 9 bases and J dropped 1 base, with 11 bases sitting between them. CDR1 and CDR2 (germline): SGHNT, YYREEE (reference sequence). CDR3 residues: CAIPGLSYNEQFF. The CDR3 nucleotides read TGTGCCATTCCGGGATTATCCTACAATGAGCAGTTCTTC.